These 17 T cell receptor beta chains were sequenced from one sample in a study of T cells in Graves' hyperthyroidism and ophthalmopathy. Amplification of TCR beta CDR3 regions used RNA as the template. The HTBI primer set served for first-round RT-PCR of the TCR CDR3. TCRdb passed the multiplex PCR reads through MiXCR, listing each CDR3 protein once. The sample includes roughly 660,000 distinct CDR3 sequences, 17% seen only once; the top ten take around a sixth. Sequencing used blood. The receptors were gathered from a man aged 50 to 60 with Graves' hyperthyroidism.

This chain uses TRBV19 with TRBJ2-1; 7 bases are shared with TRBD2. Germline CDR1 LNHDA, CDR2 SQIVND (reference sequence). The CDR3 is 14 amino acids. Trimming removed 1 base from V and 7 bases from J; junction bases left unmatched: 4. CDR3 sequence reads: CASSIAAGRNEQFF. CDR3 nucleotide sequence: TGTGCCAGTAGTATAGCTGCCGGGAGGAATGAGCAGTTCTTC.

This clonotype was recorded at least ten times. The chain couples TRBV2 to TRBJ2-4; D perhaps matches TRBD2 (5 bases). V was shortened by 6 bases and J by 0 bases, with 18 bases between the two germline ends. Germline loops: CDR1 SNHLY, CDR2 FYNNEI. The CDR3 loop spans 17 amino acids. The CDR3 DNA reads TGTGCCAGCAGCGAGGGTGGGCGGATCCTAGCCAAAAACATTCAGTACTTC. It specifies CASSEGGRILAKNIQYF.

The chain links TRBV5-1 to TRBJ2-7; weak D call: TRBD2 (5 bases). Trimming pared 1 base from V and 3 bases from J, leaving 20 bases between. CDR1 is SGHRS and CDR2 is YFSETQ in the germline V gene. The CDR3 totals 17 residues. The CDR3 spells CASSLRSIRTEDYEQYF. The CDR3 bases are TGCGCCAGCAGCTTGAGGTCCATCCGGACGGAGGACTACGAGCAGTACTTC.

Worth noting for this clonotype: This may stem from a read error, because a much larger clone lies one nucleotide away. This rearrangement joins TRBV5-4 to TRBJ2-1; 9 bases agree with TRBD2. This CDR3 has 16 residues. The J segment lost 8 bases and the V segment lost 0 bases, leaving 9 bases of the junction unmatched. The germline CDR1 and CDR2 sequences are SGHNT and YYREEE (reference sequence). As DNA, the CDR3 is TGTGCCAGCAGCTTGGGAGTGACTAGCGGTTACGATGAGCAGTTCTTC. This gives the protein CASSLGVTSGYDEQFF.

This clonotype was counted at least ten times. This chain uses TRBV10-3 with TRBJ2-1, with 14 bases aligning to TRBD2. The CDR3 is 19 amino acids. Germline-derived CDR1 and CDR2 are ENHRY and SYGVKD. Losses at the gene ends were 4 bases for V and 1 base for J; bases not matched to a gene: 9. The CDR3 DNA follows: TGTGCCATCAGTGCCCTCGGACTAGCGGGAGGTAGGTCCTACAATGAGCAGTTCTTC. It yields the protein CAISALGLAGGRSYNEQFF.

The table lists this clonotype with many counts. The chain recombines TRBV6-1 with TRBJ2-7, with a tentative D call TRBD1 (6 bases). The V and J ends lost 1 base and 2 bases respectively, with 9 bases between them. There are 14 residues in the CDR3. Germline CDR1 and CDR2: MNHNS and SASEGT. CDR3 residues: CASSEGWTAYEQYF. The CDR3 DNA reads TGTGCCAGCAGTGAAGGTTGGACAGCCTACGAGCAGTACTTC.

This clonotype was counted many times. This sequence joins TRBV24-1 and TRBJ2-2; D remains ambiguous. The CDR3 covers 14 residues. With 10 bases removed from V and 1 base from J, the gap between germline ends came to 12 bases. Germline loops: CDR1 KGHDR, CDR2 SFDVKD. The CDR3 coding sequence is TGTGCCACTGCCGGATGGGAGAACACCGGGGAGCTGTTTTTT. It codes for CATAGWENTGELFF.

This chain connects TRBV5-1 to TRBJ2-7, with TRBD1 identical over 9 bases. Germline CDR1 reads SGHRS; CDR2 reads YFSETQ. The CDR3 runs 15 residues. V shed 2 bases and J 2 bases; nucleotides not matched to a gene: 5. CDR3 loop: CASSLGTGTAYEQYF. For the CDR3, the DNA is TGCGCCAGCAGCTTAGGGACAGGGACCGCCTACGAGCAGTACTTC.

The CDR3 nucleotides are TGTGCCAGTAGTATTGAAACAGGGTCTGGGGCCAACGTCCTGACTTTC. Translation: CASSIETGSGANVLTF. J is TRBJ2-6 and V is TRBV19; maybe TRBD1 (6 bases). There are 16 residues in the CDR3. Germline values: CDR1 LNHDA, CDR2 SQIVND (reference sequence). Trimming removed 3 bases at V and 1 base at J, with 10 bases between.

This clonotype was recorded many times. This rearrangement joins TRBV3-1 to TRBJ2-5; D uncertain. V was clipped by 1 base and J by 1 base, with 1 base between them. Per germline, CDR1 LGHDT and CDR2 YNNKEL (reference sequence). The CDR3 sequence is 12 residues long. CDR3 protein: CASSQVQETQYF. The CDR3 DNA sequence: TGTGCCAGCAGCCAAGTCCAAGAGACCCAGTACTTC.

This clonotype showed up many times. V is TRBV12-3 or TRBV12-4 and J is TRBJ2-7, with TRBD1 matching 10 bases. Trimming removed 8 bases from V and 2 bases from J; junction bases left unmatched: 6. The CDR3 is 14 amino acids. In DNA, the CDR3 is TGTGCCAGCCGACGACAGGGGGCGACCTACGAGCAGTACTTC. It translates to CASRRQGATYEQYF.

There are many counts of this clonotype. The J gene is TRBJ1-3, the V gene TRBV12-3 or TRBV12-4, with D uncertain. The CDR3 is made up of 15 amino acids. The germline V and J ends were trimmed by 7 bases and 0 bases, with 13 bases remaining between them. The CDR3 here is CASTTPRPSGNTIYF. As DNA, the CDR3 is TGTGCCAGCACTACCCCCCGGCCCTCTGGAAACACCATATATTTT.

Note on this clonotype: A read error may be the cause here, since a much bigger clone is one base away. The V and J genes are TRBV7-9 and TRBJ2-7; 7 bases line up with TRBD1. This CDR3 has 14 amino acids. CDR1 and CDR2 (germline): SEHNR, FQNEAQ (reference sequence). The CDR3 loop is CASSSMDRFHEQCF. The CDR3 DNA is TGTGCCAGCAGCTCCATGGACAGGTTCCACGAGCAGTGCTTC.

The V gene is TRBV6-2 or TRBV6-3, the J gene TRBJ2-7; D is possibly TRBD2 (6 bases). The V gene's germline CDR1 is MNHEY and CDR2 SVGEGT. The CDR3 loop spans 15 amino acids. Trimming shortened V by 6 bases and J by 1 base, and 16 bases separated the two germline ends. The CDR3 protein is CASSRRSGLSYEQYF. CDR3 DNA: TGTGCCAGCAGCCGAAGAAGCGGGCTATCCTACGAGCAGTACTTC.

This clonotype appeared a single time. J is TRBJ2-3 and V is TRBV7-9; 10 bases are shared with TRBD2. After removal of 4 bases from V and 5 bases from J, the junction contained 6 bases not matched to a gene. Germline lookup yields CDR1 SEHNR and CDR2 FQNEAQ (reference sequence). The CDR3 spans 15 residues. The CDR3 DNA reads TGTGCCAGCAGCTCCGGGACTAGCGCTGTAGATACGCAGTATTTT. This translates into CASSSGTSAVDTQYF.

This clonotype has just a few counts. This chain connects TRBV5-1 to TRBJ2-7; D is ambiguous. The CDR3 has 15 amino acids. Germline-derived CDR1 and CDR2 are SGHRS and YFSETQ. Trimming left V 5 bases short and J 2 bases short, with 17 bases between. CDR3 sequence: CASRGGGAQAYEQYF. DNA of the CDR3: TGCGCCAGCAGAGGTGGCGGAGCGCAGGCCTACGAGCAGTACTTC.

This clonotype was counted many times. The chain has TRBV12-3 or TRBV12-4 and TRBJ2-7; the match to TRBD2 covers 8 bases. J lost 0 bases, V lost 5 bases, and 3 bases had no gene match. This CDR3 region has 14 residues. For the CDR3, the DNA is TGTGCCAGCAGTGCTAGCGGGCCCTCCTACGAGCAGTACTTC. Protein product: CASSASGPSYEQYF.